This T cell receptor (beta chain) emerged from a study of blood T cells in healthy people across ages. Then a second PCR, running about 6 to 12 cycles, was carried out with a sample-barcoded 5' primer and a J-beta primer mix. TCRdb analysed the 5' RACE reads with MiXCR anew, one entry per CDR3 protein. The sample comprises about 1 million distinct CDR3 sequences, under 55% of which are singletons, and approximately 20% rests with the top ten. The sequence was collected from a woman between 55 and 75 years old in good health. The sequenced sample was blood.

The CDR3 protein is CASSGRTGIEQYF. CDR3 nucleotide sequence: TGTGCCAGCAGCGGACGAACAGGGATCGAGCAGTACTTC. The chain joins TRBV9 to TRBJ2-4; D is perhaps TRBD1 (6 bases). TRBJ2-7 matches the DNA end more closely, so the J call is doubtful. Germline V gene lookup returns CDR1 SGDLS and CDR2 YYNGEE. CDR3 size: 13 residues.